One and the same sample provided the 29 T cell receptor beta chains below, sequenced in a study of siplizumab effects on memory and regulatory T cells. Sequencing was performed with immunoSEQ multiplex PCR; in TCRdb, only in-frame clones are kept and a portion is missing. The table includes about 50,000 clones, approximately 93% detected once. Sequences were obtained from CD8+ T cells sorted from blood. Source of these receptors: a human donor in good health.

The chain is built from TRBV7-9 and TRBJ2-4, with a possible D match to TRBD2 (6 bases). The CDR3 totals 14 residues. Germline V gene lookup returns CDR1 SEHNR and CDR2 FQNEAQ (reference sequence). V lost 1 base, J lost 8 bases, and 12 bases lay in between. Written as DNA, the CDR3 is TGTGCCAGCAGCTTAGTCGCCGGCGGGGACATTCAGTACTTC. Translation: CASSLVAGGDIQYF.

This sequence joins TRBV7-9 and TRBJ2-1, with 11 nucleotides matching TRBD2. Per the germline V gene, CDR1 is SEHNR and CDR2 is FQNEAQ (reference sequence). The CDR3 covers 16 residues. Unmatched junction bases numbered 7, after V lost 5 bases and J lost 4 bases. The CDR3 protein is CASSPPRTSGYNEQFF. Written as DNA, the CDR3 is TGTGCCAGCAGCCCTCCCCGGACTAGCGGGTACAATGAGCAGTTCTTC.

V is TRBV28 and J is TRBJ1-4, with a tentative D call TRBD1 (5 bases). Trimming pared 6 bases from V and 5 bases from J, leaving 16 bases between. CDR3 size: 15 residues. Germline values: CDR1 MDHEN, CDR2 SYDVKM. This CDR3 reads CASSWGAGRNEKLFF. The CDR3 coding sequence is TGTGCCAGCAGCTGGGGAGCAGGGCGAAATGAAAAACTGTTTTTT.

The chain carries TRBV27 and TRBJ2-2, with TRBD2 matching over 9 bases. The germline CDR1 and CDR2 sequences are MNHEY and SMNVEV (reference sequence). Germline trimming cut 8 bases from V and 5 bases from J; bases unmatched to any gene: 9. This CDR3 contains 15 residues. CDR3 protein: CASENRAGGTGELFF. The CDR3, as DNA: TGTGCCAGCGAAAATAGGGCGGGAGGGACCGGGGAGCTGTTTTTT.

This chain connects TRBV27 to TRBJ2-1; D tentatively reads TRBD1 or TRBD2 (5 bases each). This CDR3 has 17 amino acids. Trimming took 2 bases from V and 0 from J, leaving 14 bases between them. Germline V gene lookup returns CDR1 MNHEY and CDR2 SMNVEV (reference sequence). CDR3 nucleotide sequence: TGTGCCAGCAGTTTACTAGGGGCCGAGGGCTCCTACAATGAGCAGTTCTTC. Its translation: CASSLLGAEGSYNEQFF.

The rearrangement joins TRBV11-2 to TRBJ2-5, with D maybe TRBD2 (5 bases). Germline CDR1 SGHAT, CDR2 FQNNGV. This CDR3 is built from 16 residues. Trimming cost V 1 base and J 0 bases, with 12 bases left between them. The CDR3 is CASSLVFRDYQETQYF. In DNA, the CDR3 is TGTGCCAGCAGCTTAGTTTTCCGGGATTACCAAGAGACCCAGTACTTC.

This clone was counted a single time. J is TRBJ2-7 and V is TRBV11-1, with TRBD2 as a possible D gene (5 bases). V lost 0 bases to trimming and J lost 1 base, with 16 bases between them. The CDR3 length is 17 residues. Germline assignment: CDR1 SGHAT and CDR2 FQDESV (reference sequence). The CDR3 loop is CASSLAKDSRLSYEQYF. CDR3 coding DNA: TGTGCCAGCAGCTTAGCAAAGGACTCTCGATTGTCCTACGAGCAGTACTTC.

The chain combines TRBV7-2 with TRBJ2-1; D is undetermined. The CDR3 covers 15 residues. The ends were cut back, 5 bases at V and 3 bases at J, with 14 bases in the middle. Germline V gene data show CDR1 as SGHTA and CDR2 as FQGNSA. This CDR3 reads CASSHDPTGYNEQFF. The CDR3 coding sequence is TGTGCCAGCAGCCACGATCCCACCGGCTACAATGAGCAGTTCTTC.

The J gene is TRBJ2-2, the V gene TRBV7-9; the D is unclear. V was cut by 5 bases and J by 0 bases, with 7 bases left in between. Germline V gives CDR1 SEHNR, CDR2 FQNEAQ (reference sequence). CDR3 size: 14 residues. The CDR3 region is CASSPIANTGELFF. As DNA, the CDR3 is TGTGCCAGCAGCCCCATCGCGAACACCGGGGAGCTGTTTTTT.

This clone was seen a few times. The rearrangement uses TRBV7-2 and TRBJ2-2; no reliable D call. Germline V gene lookup returns CDR1 SGHTA and CDR2 FQGNSA. There are 15 residues in the CDR3. The ends were cut back, 7 bases at V and 3 bases at J, with 15 bases in the middle. CDR3 in amino acids: CASTPYARYTGELFF. DNA of the CDR3: TGTGCCAGCACGCCATACGCACGGTACACCGGGGAGCTGTTTTTT.

The chain carries TRBV7-6 and TRBJ1-4, with D possibly TRBD1 on 5 matching bases. Germline CDR1 and CDR2: SGHVS and FNYEAQ. The CDR3 extends over 17 amino acids. Between the trimmed V and J ends, which lost 1 base and 5 bases, there was a span of 17 bases. Here the CDR3 DNA reads TGTGCCAGCAGCTTAGGTCGAATGGGAGGGGTGAATGAAAAACTGTTTTTT. This sequence encodes CASSLGRMGGVNEKLFF.

V and J are TRBV7-3 and TRBJ2-1; D unresolved. V lost 3 bases and J 4 bases, leaving 4 bases between the germline ends. CDR3 size: 12 residues. Per the germline V gene, CDR1 is SGHTA and CDR2 is FQGTGA. The CDR3 bases are TGTGCCAGCAGCTTGGGATACAATGAGCAGTTCTTC. Its protein is CASSLGYNEQFF.

This chain uses TRBV11-2 with TRBJ2-7, with 7 bases that match TRBD1. This CDR3 spans 14 amino acids. V lost 6 bases to trimming and J lost 2 bases; unmatched junction nucleotides: 7. Germline V gene lookup returns CDR1 SGHAT and CDR2 FQNNGV. This CDR3 is CASSFGTAAYEQYF. The CDR3 DNA is TGTGCCAGCAGTTTCGGGACAGCGGCCTACGAGCAGTACTTC.

The chain has TRBV27 and TRBJ2-7; no reliable D call. The CDR3 is 15 amino acids. Germline CDR1 MNHEY, CDR2 SMNVEV (reference sequence). Trimming removed 9 bases from V and 2 bases from J, with 20 bases in between. The CDR3 loop is CASTLRGALAYEQYF. The CDR3, as DNA: TGTGCCAGTACCTTAAGAGGAGCTTTAGCCTACGAGCAGTACTTC.

The chain uses TRBV30 and TRBJ2-1, with 9 bases identical to TRBD1. The length of the CDR3 is 15 residues. CDR1 and CDR2 (germline): GTSNPN, SVGIG (reference sequence). Trimming cost V 3 bases and J 9 bases; bases outside gene matches: 12. CDR3 sequence (DNA): TGTGCCTGGAGCTGGACAGGGGATCTTACCGGTGAGCAGTTCTTC. Translating it yields CAWSWTGDLTGEQFF.

The V gene is TRBV4-1, the J gene TRBJ2-7; D gene ambiguous. The CDR3 contains 14 residues. Trimming removed 1 base at V and 6 bases at J, with 13 bases between. CDR1 is MGHRA and CDR2 is YSYEKL in the germline V gene. CDR3: CASSQAPPRGEQYF. CDR3 in DNA: TGCGCCAGCAGCCAAGCACCCCCACGAGGCGAGCAGTACTTC.

This CDR3 is CASSLQGFGSPLHF. The CDR3 region has the DNA TGTGCCAGCAGCCTTCAGGGTTTCGGGTCACCCCTCCACTTT. The V and J genes are TRBV6-5 and TRBJ1-6; D may be TRBD1 (5 bases). V was shortened by 6 bases and J by 10 bases, with 16 bases between the two germline ends. The CDR3 loop spans 14 amino acids. Germline V lookup: CDR1 MNHEY, CDR2 SVGAGI.

The genes are TRBV4-1 and TRBJ2-1; no firm D call. Per germline, CDR1 MGHRA and CDR2 YSYEKL. CDR3 length: 14 residues. The V end was cut by 2 bases, the J end by 9 bases, with 14 bases between. CDR3 amino acids: CASSQQASAIEQFF. The CDR3 region has the DNA TGCGCCAGCAGCCAACAGGCCTCAGCGATTGAGCAGTTCTTC.

The V gene is TRBV7-2, the J gene TRBJ2-7; D not certain. Germline CDR1 is SGHTA and CDR2 is FQGNSA. CDR3 length: 13 amino acids. Trimming removed 8 bases at V and 2 bases at J, with 13 bases between. CDR3 sequence (DNA): TGTGCCAGCGGTGGCGCAAACACCTACGAGCAGTACTTC. Residues: CASGGANTYEQYF.

V gene TRBV19 combines with J gene TRBJ1-1; TRBD1 matches 9 bases. The germline V gene encodes CDR1 LNHDA and CDR2 SQIVND (reference sequence). This CDR3 has 17 residues. V lost 7 bases and J lost 2; bases outside the gene matches: 14. This chain's CDR3 is CASTPRGTGSLNTEAFF. The CDR3 DNA reads TGTGCCAGTACCCCCCGGGGGACAGGGTCCCTAAACACTGAAGCTTTCTTT. The entire variable domain, with the rest obtained from reference TRBV19 and TRBJ1-1, is as follows: DGGITQSPKYLFRKEGQNVTLSCEQNLNHDAMYWYRQDPGQGLRLIYYSQIVNDFQKGDIAEGYSVSREKKESFPLTVTSAQKNPTAFYLCASTPRGTGSLNTEAFFGQGTRLTVV.

This clone was seen only once. The chain employs TRBV15 and TRBJ2-7; no reliable D call. Trimming pared 1 base from V and 4 bases from J, leaving 5 bases between. The CDR3 length is 12 residues. Looked up from germline, CDR1 is LNHNV and CDR2 is YYDKDF (reference sequence). The CDR3 DNA follows: TGTGCCACCAGCAGAGTGGGTTACGAGCAGTACTTC. The encoded protein is CATSRVGYEQYF.

The rearrangement uses TRBV11-2 and TRBJ2-5; D unclear. The V end lost 3 bases, the J end lost 2 bases, and 1 base lay between the germline ends. The germline CDR1 and CDR2 sequences are SGHAT and FQNNGV. The CDR3 extends over 11 amino acids. CDR3 protein: CASSFQETQYF. CDR3 DNA sequence: TGTGCCAGCAGCTTTCAAGAGACCCAGTACTTC. The full variable domain, with the rest looked up from reference TRBV11-2 and TRBJ2-5, is EAGVAQSPRYKIIEKRQSVAFWCNPISGHATLYWYQQILGQGPKLLIQFQNNGVVDDSQLPKDRFSAERLKGVDSTLKIQPAKLEDSAVYLCASSFQETQYFGPGTRLLVL.

The chain links TRBV7-6 to TRBJ1-2; unclear D gene. CDR3 length: 15 amino acids. Trimming pared 2 bases from V and 8 bases from J, leaving 18 bases between. From germline, CDR1 is SGHVS and CDR2 FNYEAQ. The CDR3 DNA reads TGTGCCAGCAGCTTAATCGAGGGAGCAAACTGGGGCTACACCTTC. It yields the protein CASSLIEGANWGYTF.

A few counts support this clone. The V call is TRBV5-4, the J call TRBJ2-7; a weak D match, TRBD1 (6 bases). The V gene's germline CDR1 is SGHNT and CDR2 YYREEE (reference sequence). CDR3 size: 15 residues. V was trimmed by 0 bases and J by 2 bases, leaving 12 bases between them. CDR3 nucleotide sequence: TGTGCCAGCAGCTTGGCCCAGTCAGGGGCCTACGAGCAGTACTTC. Its translation: CASSLAQSGAYEQYF.

J is TRBJ1-5 and V is TRBV28; TRBD1 might be the D (5 bases). V was shortened by 3 bases and J by 3 bases, with 9 bases between the two germline ends. CDR1 and CDR2 from the germline V gene are MDHEN and SYDVKM. This CDR3 has 14 residues. The CDR3 region has the DNA TGTGCCAGCAGTTTGGCGGGGCTCAATCAGCCCCAGCATTTT. It encodes CASSLAGLNQPQHF.

The chain carries TRBV7-2 and TRBJ2-2, with D hard to call. The length of the CDR3 is 14 residues. V lost 2 bases to trimming and J lost 2 bases, with 6 bases between them. The germline gives CDR1 SGHTA, CDR2 FQGNSA. CDR3 in DNA: TGTGCCAGCAGCTTATCCCAAAACACCGGGGAGCTGTTTTTT. Protein sequence: CASSLSQNTGELFF.

V is TRBV30 and J is TRBJ2-1; 9 bases line up with TRBD2. Trimming at V came to 3 bases and at J to 3 bases, leaving 9 bases not matched to a gene. Germline assignment: CDR1 GTSNPN and CDR2 SVGIG (reference sequence). The CDR3 runs to 16 residues. CDR3 in DNA: TGTGCCTGGAGGGTCACTAGCGGGTGGGGCTACAATGAGCAGTTCTTC. Translation: CAWRVTSGWGYNEQFF.

This clone came up once. The gene calls are TRBV27 and TRBJ1-5, with D tentatively TRBD1 (6 bases). The CDR3 is made up of 14 amino acids. The V gene lost 0 bases and the J gene lost 7 bases, with 10 bases spanning the gap. In germline, CDR1 is MNHEY, CDR2 SMNVEV (reference sequence). In DNA, the CDR3 is TGTGCCAGCAGTTTATCAGGGGGTTGGCAGCCCCAGCATTTT. Its protein product is CASSLSGGWQPQHF.

V and J are TRBV7-2 and TRBJ2-7, with 8 bases identical to TRBD2. Losses at the gene ends were 5 bases for V and 7 bases for J; bases not matched to a gene: 16. This CDR3 has 16 residues. Germline loops: CDR1 SGHTA, CDR2 FQGNSA. The chain's CDR3 is CASSPAQLAAWGEQYF. CDR3 sequence (DNA): TGTGCCAGCAGCCCAGCCCAACTAGCGGCTTGGGGAGAGCAGTACTTC.